What follows are 16 T cell receptor beta chains derived from one specimen sequenced in a study of T cells in tumors after PD-1 blockade. This table comes from immunoSEQ multiplex PCR, and its TCRdb copy is limited to in-frame clones, with some not included. Of around 50,000 clones in the sample, more than 75% were seen once. The sample consisted of PBMCs, taken before anti-PD-1 treatment. The receptors were gathered from a human donor with basal cell carcinoma.

The chain recombines TRBV18 with TRBJ1-4, with 9 bases fitting TRBD1. The CDR3 is made up of 16 amino acids. CDR1 is KGHSH and CDR2 is LQKENI in the germline V gene. Germline trimming cut 3 bases from V and 8 bases from J; bases unmatched to any gene: 10. The CDR3, as DNA: TGTGCCAGCTCACCTTCGTCGGACAGGGGAGGGGAAAAACTGTTTTTT. Residues: CASSPSSDRGGEKLFF.

The rearrangement links TRBV28 to TRBJ2-3; a weak D match, TRBD1 (6 bases). Germline V gene lookup returns CDR1 MDHEN and CDR2 SYDVKM. With 3 bases removed from V and 0 bases from J, the gap between germline ends came to 10 bases. This CDR3 region has 15 residues. The CDR3 DNA reads as TGTGCCAGCAGTTTTCCCGGGACAAGCACAGATACGCAGTATTTT. It is translated as CASSFPGTSTDTQYF.

J is TRBJ2-7 and V is TRBV4-1, with a weak D call TRBD1 (6 bases). The CDR3 is 13 amino acids. Trimming removed 4 bases from V and 5 bases from J, with 12 bases in between. CDR1 MGHRA and CDR2 YSYEKL come from the germline V gene. The CDR3 reads CASSLKWGHEQYF. The CDR3 nucleotides read TGCGCCAGCAGCCTAAAGTGGGGGCACGAGCAGTACTTC.

The rearrangement joins TRBV5-5 to TRBJ1-2; D unresolved. V lost 0 bases, J lost 0 bases, and 3 bases lay in between. CDR3 size: 13 residues. Looked up from germline, CDR1 is SGHKS and CDR2 is YYEKEE (reference sequence). CDR3: CASSLDANYGYTF. The CDR3 coding sequence is TGTGCCAGCAGCTTGGATGCTAACTATGGCTACACCTTC.

The gene calls are TRBV29-1 and TRBJ1-4, with 8 bases identical to TRBD1. V gave up 4 bases and J gave up 0 bases; unmatched junction bases: 7. Germline values: CDR1 SQVTM, CDR2 ANQGSEA. The CDR3 covers 16 residues. CDR3 loop: CSVGSRGRATNEKLFF. The DNA for the CDR3 is TGCAGCGTTGGCTCCAGGGGGCGGGCAACTAATGAAAAACTGTTTTTT.

The V and J genes are TRBV6-5 and TRBJ2-1; D possibly corresponds to TRBD1 (5 bases). There are 16 residues in the CDR3. Germline V lookup: CDR1 MNHEY, CDR2 SVGAGI. With 4 bases removed from V and 0 bases from J, the gap between germline ends came to 13 bases. DNA of the CDR3: TGTGCCAGCAGTTCTAGGACACGGAGCTCCTACAATGAGCAGTTCTTC. This sequence encodes CASSSRTRSSYNEQFF.

This clone was observed once. This chain joins TRBV3-1 (or the pseudogene TRBV3-2) and TRBJ2-7, with 11 bases matching TRBD2. The CDR3 covers 14 residues. CDR1 and CDR2 from the germline V gene are LGHDT and YNNKEL (reference sequence). J was trimmed by 1 base and V by 8 bases; bases with no gene match: 4. The CDR3 bases are TGTGCCAGCCAACTAGCGGGAGAGTCCTACGAGCAGTACTTC. Translated: CASQLAGESYEQYF.

The rearrangement uses TRBV5-1 and TRBJ2-7; the D is unclear. The V end lost 0 bases, the J end lost 7 bases, and 17 bases lay between the germline ends. Germline lookup yields CDR1 SGHRS and CDR2 YFSETQ. This CDR3 comprises 15 residues. CDR3 loop: CASSLAMTASREQYF. The CDR3 coding sequence is TGCGCCAGCAGCTTGGCGATGACCGCTTCCAGGGAGCAGTACTTC.

In this sample, this clone turned up a few times. The chain links TRBV5-5 to TRBJ1-5; TRBD1 matches 7 bases. The CDR3 runs to 15 residues. J lost 0 bases, V lost 2 bases, and 2 bases had no gene match. Germline loops: CDR1 SGHKS, CDR2 YYEKEE (reference sequence). CDR3 residues: CASSFQGDSNQPQHF. CDR3 in DNA: TGTGCCAGCAGCTTTCAGGGGGATAGCAATCAGCCCCAGCATTTT.

The count of this clone is one. J is TRBJ1-2 and V is TRBV5-6; no clear D gene. V shed 2 bases and J shed 0 bases, with 5 bases lying between them. The CDR3 loop spans 13 amino acids. Per germline, CDR1 SGHDT and CDR2 YYEEEE. CDR3 protein: CASSLDTNYGYTF. The CDR3 coding sequence is TGTGCCAGCAGCTTAGATACTAACTATGGCTACACCTTC.

V gene TRBV10-3 combines with J gene TRBJ2-5; 7 positions agree with TRBD2. With V trimmed by 8 bases and J by 2 bases, 8 bases remained unmatched. This CDR3 is 14 amino acids long. Germline V gene data show CDR1 as ENHRY and CDR2 as SYGVKD. Written as DNA, the CDR3 is TGTGCCATCTATGATCCGGGACTACAAGAGACCCAGTACTTC. Its translation: CAIYDPGLQETQYF.

The chain employs TRBV2 and TRBJ1-2; D is unresolved. The CDR3 sequence is 13 residues long. Looked up from germline, CDR1 is SNHLY and CDR2 is FYNNEI. The germline V and J ends were trimmed by 3 bases and 8 bases, with 13 bases remaining between them. The CDR3 DNA is TGTGCCAGCAGTGAGGAGAGGTTAGGGGGCTACACCTTC. This gives the protein CASSEERLGGYTF.

V and J are TRBV10-3 and TRBJ1-1; D ambiguous. V lost 3 bases to trimming and J lost 2 bases, with 10 bases between them. The CDR3 has 14 amino acids. Germline CDR1 and CDR2: ENHRY and SYGVKD. CDR3 sequence (DNA): TGTGCCATCAGTGATCTCTGGGGAAACACTGAAGCTTTCTTT. It translates to CAISDLWGNTEAFF.

The chain carries TRBV5-4 and TRBJ2-1; TRBD2 matches at 7 bases. This CDR3 spans 15 amino acids. V gave up 2 bases and J gave up 8 bases; unmatched junction bases: 10. Germline CDR1 SGHNT, CDR2 YYREEE (reference sequence). CDR3 protein: CASSFQAGREDEQFF. The CDR3 region has the DNA TGTGCCAGCAGCTTCCAAGCGGGGAGGGAGGATGAGCAGTTCTTC.

This clone occurred a few times. J is TRBJ1-2 and V is TRBV5-1; TRBD1 might be the D (5 bases). The V gene lost 5 bases and the J gene lost 8 bases, with 13 bases spanning the gap. The germline V gene has CDR1 SGHRS and CDR2 YFSETQ. The CDR3 extends over 12 amino acids. CDR3 amino acids: CASSSQGIGYTF. The CDR3 nucleotides read TGCGCCAGCAGTAGCCAGGGAATAGGCTACACCTTC.

The V call is TRBV27, the J call TRBJ2-3, with TRBD1 matching over 7 bases. CDR1 and CDR2 from the germline V gene are MNHEY and SMNVEV (reference sequence). Trimming took 6 bases from V and 2 from J; bases not matched to a gene: 5. This CDR3 has 14 amino acids. CDR3 sequence: CASSRDRDTDTQYF. DNA for the CDR3: TGTGCCAGCAGCCGGGACAGAGACACAGATACGCAGTATTTT.